The clone carrying this TCR beta chain was counted only a few times. This specimen comes from a study of OX40 agonist ivuxolimab in advanced cancers. Using immunoSEQ multiplex PCR, the repertoire was profiled, and TCRdb retains in-frame clones only, with some absent. The repertoire holds tens of thousands of clones, with around 93% as singletons. From germline, CDR1 is SSHAT and CDR2 FNYEAQ (reference sequence). This CDR3 has 14 amino acids. With 3 bases removed from V and 0 bases from J, the gap between germline ends came to 5 bases. This receptor was obtained from an adult with an advanced solid tumor such as melanoma, head and neck, liver or kidney cancer. The material was CD4+ or CD8+ T cells sorted from blood, obtained in a trial of the OX40 agonist ivuxolimab. This chain connects TRBV7-7 to TRBJ2-2; D is unclear. CDR3 protein: CASSFSTNTGELFF. In DNA, the CDR3 is TGTGCCAGCAGCTTCTCTACGAACACCGGGGAGCTGTTTTTT. The variable domain in full, completed from reference TRBV7-7 and TRBJ2-2, reads GAGVSQSPRYKVTKRGQDVTLRCDPISSHATLYWYQQALGQGPEFLTYFNYEAQPDKSGLPSDRFSAERPEGSISTLTIQRTEQRDSAMYRCASSFSTNTGELFFGEGSRLTVL.